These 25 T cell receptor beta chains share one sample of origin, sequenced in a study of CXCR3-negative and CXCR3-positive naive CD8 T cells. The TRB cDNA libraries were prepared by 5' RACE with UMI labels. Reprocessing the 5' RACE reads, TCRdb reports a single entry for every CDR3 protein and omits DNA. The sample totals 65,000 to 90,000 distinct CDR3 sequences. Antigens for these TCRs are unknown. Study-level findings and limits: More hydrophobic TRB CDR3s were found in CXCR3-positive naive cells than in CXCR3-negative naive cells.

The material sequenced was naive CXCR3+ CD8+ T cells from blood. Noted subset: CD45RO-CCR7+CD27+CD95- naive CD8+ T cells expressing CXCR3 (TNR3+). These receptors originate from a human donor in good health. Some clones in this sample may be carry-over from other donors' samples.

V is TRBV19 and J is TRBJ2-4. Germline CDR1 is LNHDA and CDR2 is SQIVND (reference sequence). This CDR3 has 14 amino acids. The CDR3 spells CASSGLVSGNIQYF.

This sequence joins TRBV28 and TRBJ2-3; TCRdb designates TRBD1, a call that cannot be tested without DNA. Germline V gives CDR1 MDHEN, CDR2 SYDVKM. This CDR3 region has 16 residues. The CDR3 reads CASSPLAGTIGDTQYF.

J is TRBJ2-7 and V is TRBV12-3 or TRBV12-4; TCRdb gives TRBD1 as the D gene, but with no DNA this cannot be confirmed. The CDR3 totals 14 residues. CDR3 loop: CASSLDGAPHEQYF.

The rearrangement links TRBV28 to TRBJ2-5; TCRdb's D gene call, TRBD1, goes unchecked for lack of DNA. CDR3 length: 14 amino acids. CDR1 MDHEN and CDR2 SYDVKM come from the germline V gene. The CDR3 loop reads CASSNRELQETQYF.

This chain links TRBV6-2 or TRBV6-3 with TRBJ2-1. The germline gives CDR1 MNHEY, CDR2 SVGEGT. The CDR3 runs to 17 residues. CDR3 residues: CASSYSLEIESYNEQFF.

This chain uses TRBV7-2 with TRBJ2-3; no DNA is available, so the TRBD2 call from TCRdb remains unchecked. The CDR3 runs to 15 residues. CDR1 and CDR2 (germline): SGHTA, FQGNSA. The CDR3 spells CASSPPGLYTDTQYF.

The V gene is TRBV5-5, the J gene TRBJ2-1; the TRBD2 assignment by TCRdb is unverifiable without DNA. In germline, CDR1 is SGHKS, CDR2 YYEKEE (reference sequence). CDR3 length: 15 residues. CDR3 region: CASSKTGTTYNEQFF.

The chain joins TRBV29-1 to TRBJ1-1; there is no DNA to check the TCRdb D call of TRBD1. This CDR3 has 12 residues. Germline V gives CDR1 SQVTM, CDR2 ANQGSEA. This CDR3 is CSVEGADTEAFF.

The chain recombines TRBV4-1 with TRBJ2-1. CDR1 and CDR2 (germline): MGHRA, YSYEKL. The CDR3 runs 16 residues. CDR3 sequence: CASSQVLAMESNEQFF.

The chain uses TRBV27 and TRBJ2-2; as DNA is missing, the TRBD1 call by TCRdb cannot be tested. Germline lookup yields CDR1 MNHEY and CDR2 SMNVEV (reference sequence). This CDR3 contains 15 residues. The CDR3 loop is CASSLIGGDSGELFF.

The chain's CDR3 is CASSQDPDREIRGQFF. The chain joins TRBV3-1 to TRBJ2-1; TCRdb returns TRBD1, unconfirmable since there is no DNA. This CDR3 contains 16 residues. The germline V gene encodes CDR1 LGHDT and CDR2 YNNKEL (reference sequence).

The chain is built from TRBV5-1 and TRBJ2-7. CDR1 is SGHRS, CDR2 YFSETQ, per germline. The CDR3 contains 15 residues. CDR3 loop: CASSFSVTGTYEQYF.

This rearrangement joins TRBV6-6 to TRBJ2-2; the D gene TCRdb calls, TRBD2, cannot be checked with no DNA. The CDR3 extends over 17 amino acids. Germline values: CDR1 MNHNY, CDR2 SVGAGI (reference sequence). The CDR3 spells CASSSRLAGDPGGELFF.

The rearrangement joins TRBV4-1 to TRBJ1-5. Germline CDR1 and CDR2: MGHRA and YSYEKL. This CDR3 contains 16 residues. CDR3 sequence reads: CASSPSDVDRHQPQHF.

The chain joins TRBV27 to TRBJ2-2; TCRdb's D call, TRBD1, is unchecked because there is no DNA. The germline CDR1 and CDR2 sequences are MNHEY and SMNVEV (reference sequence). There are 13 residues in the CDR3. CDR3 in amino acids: CASSAGVPGELFF.

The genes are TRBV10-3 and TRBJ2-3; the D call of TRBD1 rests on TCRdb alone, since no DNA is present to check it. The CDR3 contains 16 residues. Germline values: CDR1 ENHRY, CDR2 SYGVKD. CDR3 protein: CAISESARGNSDTQYF.

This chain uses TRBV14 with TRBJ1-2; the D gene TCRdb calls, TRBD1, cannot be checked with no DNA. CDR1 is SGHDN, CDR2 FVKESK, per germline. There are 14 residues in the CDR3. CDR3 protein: CASSQSGTGGGYTF.

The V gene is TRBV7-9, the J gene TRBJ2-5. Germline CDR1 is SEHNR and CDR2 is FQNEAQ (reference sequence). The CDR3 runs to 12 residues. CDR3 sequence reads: CASSLAPETQYF.

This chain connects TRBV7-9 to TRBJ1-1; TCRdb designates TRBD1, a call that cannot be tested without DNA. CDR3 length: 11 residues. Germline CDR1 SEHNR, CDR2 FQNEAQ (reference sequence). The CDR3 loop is CATRQGVGAFF.

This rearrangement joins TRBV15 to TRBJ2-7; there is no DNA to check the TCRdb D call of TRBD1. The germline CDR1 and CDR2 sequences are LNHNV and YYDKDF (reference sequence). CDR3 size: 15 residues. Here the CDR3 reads CATSTEPGPSYEQYF.

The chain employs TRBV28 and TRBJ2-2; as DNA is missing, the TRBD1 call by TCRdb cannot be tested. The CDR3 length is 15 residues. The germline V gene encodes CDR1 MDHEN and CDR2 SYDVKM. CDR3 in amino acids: CASSLRDRGPGELFF. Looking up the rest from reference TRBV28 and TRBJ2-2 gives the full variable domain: DVKVTQSSRYLVKRTGEKVFLECVQDMDHENMFWYRQDPGLGLRLIYFSYDVKMKEKGDIPEGYSVSREKKERFSLILESASTNQTSMYLCASSLRDRGPGELFFGEGSRLTVL.

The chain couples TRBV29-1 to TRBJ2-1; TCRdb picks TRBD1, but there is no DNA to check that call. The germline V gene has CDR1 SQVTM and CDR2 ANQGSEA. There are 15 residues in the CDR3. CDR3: CSVELWGRVLNEQFF.

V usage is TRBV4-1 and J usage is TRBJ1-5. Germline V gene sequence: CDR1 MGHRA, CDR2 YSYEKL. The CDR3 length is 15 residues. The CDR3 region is CASSQVQAGNQPQHF.

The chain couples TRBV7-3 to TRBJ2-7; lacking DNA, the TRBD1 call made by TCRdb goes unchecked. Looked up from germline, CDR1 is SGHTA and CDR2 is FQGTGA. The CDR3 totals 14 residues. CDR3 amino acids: CASSLSGRDNEQYF.

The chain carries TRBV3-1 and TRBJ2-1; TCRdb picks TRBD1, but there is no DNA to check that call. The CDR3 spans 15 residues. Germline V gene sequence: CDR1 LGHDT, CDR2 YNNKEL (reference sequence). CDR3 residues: CASSRDRGSYNEQFF.